This T cell receptor (beta chain) was identified in a study of shared clonotypes between healthy human individuals. Study information: Participating donors consisted of a couple of women and three men aged 18 to 49. Whole-study findings and limits: Naive subsets usually exceeded memory subsets in estimated richness.

Positive CCR7 selection of CD45RO-negative cells yielded the naive CD8 cells, and terminally differentiated effector memory CD45RA+ cells were excluded. This CDR3 contains 13 residues. The germline V gene has CDR1 MNHEY and CDR2 SMNVEV (reference sequence). Trimming took 10 bases from V and 3 from J, leaving 15 bases between them. Of note for this clone: Its antigen is still unknown.

Assay used: immunoSEQ multiplex PCR; TCRdb lists only in-frame clones, some missing. The sample yields around 2,100,000 clones, about 95% seen once. Sequences were obtained from naive CD8+ T cells sorted from blood. V and J are TRBV27 and TRBJ1-2; perhaps TRBD1 as D (5 bases). This TCR was recovered from a man younger than 30 in good health. CDR3 region: CATGRGVDYGYTF. The CDR3 DNA is TGTGCCACGGGGAGGGGAGTCGACTATGGCTACACCTTC.